This T cell receptor (beta chain) was profiled in a study of blood T cell repertoires in COVID-19. Study details: Collection of acute and convalescent COVID-19 samples took place in the United States, Italy and Spain. Sources were T cells, B-cell-depleted T cells, or PBMCs; the material itself was cDNA or gDNA.

The V segment lost 6 bases and the J segment 5 bases; nucleotides outside the gene matches: 2. This CDR3 comprises 14 residues. The V gene's germline CDR1 is LNHDA and CDR2 SQIVND (reference sequence). In the original processing: Researchers report that nucleated cell counts were estimated from reference gene primer amplification. The repertoire was sequenced with immunoSEQ multiplex PCR; TCRdb's copy has only in-frame clones and lacks some. V and J calls and clone size follow that table, whereas D and trimming were derived from the DNA. Of around 70,000 clones listed, roughly three quarters were seen once; the top ten hold around 9.4%.

This sequence was found in a woman in her 50s with acute or convalescent COVID-19. V is TRBV19 and J is TRBJ2-2; 11 positions agree with TRBD2. The sequenced material came from peripheral blood. The CDR3 here is CASRLAGETGELFF. CDR3 in DNA: TGTGCCAGTAGACTAGCGGGGGAAACCGGGGAGCTGTTTTTT.